The clone carrying this T cell receptor (beta chain) was detected only a few times. Its antigen is not known. It was with 60 Vbeta and 13 Jbeta primers that the PCR ran. The table came from immunoSEQ multiplex PCR; TCRdb's copy has only in-frame clones and leaves some out. The repertoire consists of roughly 100,000 clones, with approximately 71% occurring once and the leading ten covering 7.5% to 9%. The data originate from a study of cytomegalovirus exposure and HLA in healthy donors. Across the whole study: Earlier findings included some 100 million unique TCR beta sequences obtained from approximately 170 million T cells. Whole-study results and caveats: The study dropped some indistinguishable V segments, TRBV6-2 and TRBV6-3 among them.

This CDR3 spans 13 amino acids. Germline CDR1 reads ENHRY; CDR2 reads SYGVKD. Trimming removed 8 bases at V and 4 bases at J, with 12 bases between. The clonotype comes from a female donor in good health and CMV-seronegative. This chain connects TRBV10-3 to TRBJ2-1; no reliable D call. The sequencing input was PBMCs. The CDR3 bases are TGTGCCATCTCGGTAAACGGGTACAATGAGCAGTTCTTC. This translates into CAISVNGYNEQFF.